Sequencing of this T cell receptor (beta chain) was carried out in a study of OX40 agonist ivuxolimab in advanced cancers. Study-wide background: Checkpoint inhibitors had been given previously to about 40% of patients. Study-wide results and caveats: Normalized T-cell clonal expansion was also low in a subset of nonresponders.

With 5 bases removed from V and 8 bases from J, the gap between germline ends came to 12 bases. Looked up from germline, CDR1 is MGHRA and CDR2 is YSYEKL. The CDR3 totals 13 residues. Sequencing used immunoSEQ multiplex PCR; TCRdb keeps in-frame clones, though not all of them. The repertoire holds approximately 14,000 clones, with about 80% as singletons. About this clone: Antigen specificity is unknown.

Here the sequenced sample was CD4+ or CD8+ T cells sorted from blood, taken in a trial of the OX40 agonist ivuxolimab. The sequence came from an adult with an advanced solid tumor such as melanoma, head and neck, liver or kidney cancer. This chain connects TRBV4-1 to TRBJ1-4; D is unclear. CDR3 in DNA: TGCGCCAGCAGCTTGACGGCGGGCGAAAAACTGTTTTTT. It translates to CASSLTAGEKLFF.